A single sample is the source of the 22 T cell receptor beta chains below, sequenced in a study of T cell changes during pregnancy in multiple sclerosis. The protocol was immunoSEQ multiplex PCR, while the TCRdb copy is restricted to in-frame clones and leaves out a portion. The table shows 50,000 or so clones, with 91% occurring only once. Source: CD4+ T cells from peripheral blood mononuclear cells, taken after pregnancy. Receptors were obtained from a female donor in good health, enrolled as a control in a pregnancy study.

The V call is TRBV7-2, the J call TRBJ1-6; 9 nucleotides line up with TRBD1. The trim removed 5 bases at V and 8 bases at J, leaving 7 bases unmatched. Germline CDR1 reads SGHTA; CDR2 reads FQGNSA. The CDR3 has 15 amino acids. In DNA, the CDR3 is TGTGCCAGCAGCCCCGGGCGGACAGGGGATTCACCCCTCCACTTT. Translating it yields CASSPGRTGDSPLHF.

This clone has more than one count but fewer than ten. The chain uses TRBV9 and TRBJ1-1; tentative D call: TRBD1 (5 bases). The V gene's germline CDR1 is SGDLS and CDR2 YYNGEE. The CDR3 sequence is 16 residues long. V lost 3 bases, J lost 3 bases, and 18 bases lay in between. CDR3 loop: CASSGAPGGKDTEAFF. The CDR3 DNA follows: TGTGCCAGCAGCGGAGCCCCGGGGGGTAAGGACACTGAAGCTTTCTTT. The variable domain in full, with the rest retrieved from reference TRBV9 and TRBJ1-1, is DSGVTQTPKHLITATGQRVTLRCSPRSGDLSVYWYQQSLDQGLQFLIQYYNGEERAKGNILERFSAQQFPDLHSELNLSSLELGDSALYFCASSGAPGGKDTEAFFGQGTRLTVV.

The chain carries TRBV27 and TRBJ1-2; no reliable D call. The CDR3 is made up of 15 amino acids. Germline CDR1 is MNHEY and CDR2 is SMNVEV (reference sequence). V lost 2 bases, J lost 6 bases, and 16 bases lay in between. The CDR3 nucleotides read TGTGCCAGCAGTTTAGAGAGGGAAAGTAGTGATGGCTACACCTTC. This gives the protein CASSLERESSDGYTF.

The CDR3 here is CASSLEGTGANTEAFF. CDR3 nucleotides: TGTGCCAGCAGCTTAGAAGGGACAGGGGCGAACACTGAAGCTTTCTTT. The rearrangement links TRBV11-2 to TRBJ1-1, with 10 bases fitting TRBD1. The junction had 2 bases not matched to a gene; V was cut back by 0 bases and J by 1 base. This CDR3 is built from 16 residues. Per the germline V gene, CDR1 is SGHAT and CDR2 is FQNNGV.

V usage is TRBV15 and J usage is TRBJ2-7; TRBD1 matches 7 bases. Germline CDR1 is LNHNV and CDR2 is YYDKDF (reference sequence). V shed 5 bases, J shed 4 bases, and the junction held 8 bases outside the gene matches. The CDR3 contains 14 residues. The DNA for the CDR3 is TGTGCCACCAGCGCAGGGGGTGAGGCTTACGAGCAGTACTTC. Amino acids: CATSAGGEAYEQYF.

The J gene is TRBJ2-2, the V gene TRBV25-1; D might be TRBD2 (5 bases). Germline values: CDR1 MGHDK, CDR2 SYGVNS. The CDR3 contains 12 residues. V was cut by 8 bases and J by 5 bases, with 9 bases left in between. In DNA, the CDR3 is TGTGCCAGCCGGCGACTAACCGGGGAGCTGTTTTTT. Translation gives CASRRLTGELFF.

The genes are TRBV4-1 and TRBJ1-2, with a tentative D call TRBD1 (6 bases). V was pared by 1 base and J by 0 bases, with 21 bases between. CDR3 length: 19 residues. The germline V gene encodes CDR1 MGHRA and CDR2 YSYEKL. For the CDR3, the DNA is TGCGCCAGCAGCCAAGGTGGCGGGGGCGTGGGGTCCCCTAACTATGGCTACACCTTC. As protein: CASSQGGGGVGSPNYGYTF.

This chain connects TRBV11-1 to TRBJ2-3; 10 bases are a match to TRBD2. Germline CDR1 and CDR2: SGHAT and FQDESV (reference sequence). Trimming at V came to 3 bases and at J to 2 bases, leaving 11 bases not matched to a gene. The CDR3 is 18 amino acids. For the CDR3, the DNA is TGTGCCAGCAGCTTCCCTAGCGGGGGCACCGGGGACACAGATACGCAGTATTTT. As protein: CASSFPSGGTGDTDTQYF.

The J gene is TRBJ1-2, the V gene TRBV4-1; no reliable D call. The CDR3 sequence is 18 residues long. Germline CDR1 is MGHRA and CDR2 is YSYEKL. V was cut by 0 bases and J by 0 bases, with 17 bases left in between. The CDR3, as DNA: TGCGCCAGCAGCCAAGAGCGCACTAGATACGGTCCTAACTATGGCTACACCTTC. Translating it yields CASSQERTRYGPNYGYTF.

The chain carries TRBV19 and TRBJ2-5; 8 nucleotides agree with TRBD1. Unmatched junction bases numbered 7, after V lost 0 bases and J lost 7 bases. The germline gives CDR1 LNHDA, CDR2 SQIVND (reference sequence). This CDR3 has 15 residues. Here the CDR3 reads CASSIDQGARGTQYF. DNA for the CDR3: TGTGCCAGTAGTATAGACCAGGGGGCAAGAGGGACCCAGTACTTC.

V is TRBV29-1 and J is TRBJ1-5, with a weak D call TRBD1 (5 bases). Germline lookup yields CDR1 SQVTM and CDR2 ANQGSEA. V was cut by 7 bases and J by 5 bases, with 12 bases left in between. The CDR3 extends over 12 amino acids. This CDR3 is CSAGGDDQPQHF. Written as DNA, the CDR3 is TGCAGCGCCGGGGGGGACGATCAGCCCCAGCATTTT.

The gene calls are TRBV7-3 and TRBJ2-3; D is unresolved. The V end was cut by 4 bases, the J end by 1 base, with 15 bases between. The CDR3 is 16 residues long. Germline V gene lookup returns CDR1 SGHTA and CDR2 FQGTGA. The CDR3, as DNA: TGTGCCAGCAGCTCCCTCGGTCCAGAGGGCACAGATACGCAGTATTTT. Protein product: CASSSLGPEGTDTQYF.

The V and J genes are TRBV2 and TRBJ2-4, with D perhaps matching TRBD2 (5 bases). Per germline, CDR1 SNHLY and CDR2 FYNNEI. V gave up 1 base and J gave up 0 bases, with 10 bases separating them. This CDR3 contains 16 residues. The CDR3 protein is CASSEGEIIAKNIQYF. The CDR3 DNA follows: TGTGCCAGCAGTGAAGGGGAGATCATAGCCAAAAACATTCAGTACTTC. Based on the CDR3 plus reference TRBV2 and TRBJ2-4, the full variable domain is EPEVTQTPSHQVTQMGQEVILRCVPISNHLYFYWYRQILGQKVEFLVSFYNNEISEKSEIFDDQFSVERPDGSNFTLKIRSTKLEDSAMYFCASSEGEIIAKNIQYFGAGTRLSVL.

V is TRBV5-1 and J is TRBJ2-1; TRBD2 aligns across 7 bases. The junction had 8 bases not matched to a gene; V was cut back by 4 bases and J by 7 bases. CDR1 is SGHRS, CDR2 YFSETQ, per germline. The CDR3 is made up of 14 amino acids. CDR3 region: CASSPRGVGNEQFF. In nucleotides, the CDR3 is TGCGCCAGCAGCCCCCGGGGGGTTGGGAATGAGCAGTTCTTC.

This chain's CDR3 is CASSLTGQALNEKLFF. Here the CDR3 DNA reads TGTGCCAGCAGCTTGACGGGACAGGCCCTTAATGAAAAACTGTTTTTT. The rearrangement joins TRBV5-6 to TRBJ1-4; TRBD1 aligns across 8 bases. Trimming took 1 base from V and 4 from J; bases not matched to a gene: 6. Germline V gene data show CDR1 as SGHDT and CDR2 as YYEEEE. The CDR3 runs to 16 residues.

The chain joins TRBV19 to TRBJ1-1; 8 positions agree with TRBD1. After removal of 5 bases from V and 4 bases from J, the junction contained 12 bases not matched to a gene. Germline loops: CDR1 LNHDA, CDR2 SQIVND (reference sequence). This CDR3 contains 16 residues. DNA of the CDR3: TGTGCCAGTAGTCTCATCGGTGGACAGGGAGGCACTGAAGCTTTCTTT. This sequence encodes CASSLIGGQGGTEAFF.

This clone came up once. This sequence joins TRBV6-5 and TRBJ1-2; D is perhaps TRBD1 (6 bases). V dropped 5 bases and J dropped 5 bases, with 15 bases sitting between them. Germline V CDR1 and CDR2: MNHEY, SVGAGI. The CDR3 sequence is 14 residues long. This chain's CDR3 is CASSTPGARYGYTF. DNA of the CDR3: TGTGCCAGCAGTACCCCAGGGGCGCGGTATGGCTACACCTTC.

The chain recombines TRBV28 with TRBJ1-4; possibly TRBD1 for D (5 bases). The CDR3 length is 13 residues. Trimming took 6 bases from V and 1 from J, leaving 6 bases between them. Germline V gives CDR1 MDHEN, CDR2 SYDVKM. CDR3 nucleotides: TGTGCCAGCAGGGGGCAAACTAATGAAAAACTGTTTTTT. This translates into CASRGQTNEKLFF.

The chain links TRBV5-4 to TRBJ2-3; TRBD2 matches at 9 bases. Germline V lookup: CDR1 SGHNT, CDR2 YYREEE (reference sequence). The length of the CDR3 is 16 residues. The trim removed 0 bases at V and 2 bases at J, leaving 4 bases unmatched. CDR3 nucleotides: TGTGCCAGCAGCTTGGGGCGGGGGGGTCCCACAGATACGCAGTATTTT. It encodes CASSLGRGGPTDTQYF.

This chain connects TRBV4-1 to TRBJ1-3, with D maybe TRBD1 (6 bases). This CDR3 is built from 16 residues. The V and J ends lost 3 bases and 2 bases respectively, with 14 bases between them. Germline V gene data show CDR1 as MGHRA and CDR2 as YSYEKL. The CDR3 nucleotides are TGCGCCAGCAGCCAGGGGGCAGGGGAAGCTGGAAACACCATATATTTT. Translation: CASSQGAGEAGNTIYF.

CDR3 protein: CASSTQGAFNEKLFF. The CDR3 DNA is TGTGCCAGCAGCACCCAGGGGGCGTTTAACGAAAAACTGTTTTTT. The chain recombines TRBV6-5 with TRBJ1-4, with 8 bases lining up with TRBD1. The CDR3 extends over 15 amino acids. V gave up 6 bases and J gave up 8 bases; unmatched junction bases: 11. Germline assignment: CDR1 MNHEY and CDR2 SVGAGI.

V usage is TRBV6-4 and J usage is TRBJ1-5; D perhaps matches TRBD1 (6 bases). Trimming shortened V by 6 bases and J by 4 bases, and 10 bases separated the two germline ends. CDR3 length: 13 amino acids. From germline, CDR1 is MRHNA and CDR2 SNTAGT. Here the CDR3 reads CASSEDRNQPQHF. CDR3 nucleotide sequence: TGTGCCAGCAGCGAGGACAGAAATCAGCCCCAGCATTTT.